This is a list of T cell receptor beta chains from one sample in a study of blood T cells in healthy people across ages. Each CDR3 protein gets one entry after TCRdb re-called the 5' RACE reads with MiXCR. The sample includes about 1.6 million distinct CDR3 sequences, around 35% of them seen just once. Sequencing used blood. The receptors come from a woman in her thirties in good health. Each CDR3 is given with its conserved first and last residue. A D gene is named only where the DNA matches it firmly. Clone size is stated in some rows and not others, as once, few, many or a class when expanded.

v_gene,j_gene,abundance,d_gene,CDR3nt,CDR3aa
TRBV10-3,TRBJ1-4,once,NA,TGTGCCATCAGTGAGTCTGAGGGAGAAAAACTGTTTTTT,CAISESEGEKLFF
TRBV20-1,TRBJ2-1,few,TRBD1,TGCAGTGCTAGCCGGGGGACAGGGCGAAGGAATGAGCAGTTCTTC,CSASRGTGRRNEQFF
TRBV5-1,TRBJ2-6,NA,NA,TGCGCCAGCAGGGAACAGGCCTCTGGGGCCAACGTCCTGACTTTC,CASREQASGANVLTF
TRBV3-1,TRBJ2-2,few,NA,TGTGCCAGCAGCCATCCTAGCACGCCCGGGGAGCTGTTTTTT,CASSHPSTPGELFF
TRBV20-1,TRBJ1-5,NA,TRBD1,TGCAGTGCCTCCTCCGGGACAGATAGCAATCAGCCCCAGCATTTT,CSASSGTDSNQPQHF
TRBV20-1,TRBJ2-7,NA,NA,TGCAGTGCTAGAGATCTCGGACTCACGAGAGGCGAGCAGTACTTC,CSARDLGLTRGEQYF
TRBV9,TRBJ2-7,few,TRBD2,TGTGCCAGCAGCGTAGGGGGCGGGAGGCTTGACGAGCAGTACTTC,CASSVGGGRLDEQYF
TRBV2,TRBJ2-1,once,TRBD2,TGTGCCAGCAGGGACCGATGCGGGACTAGCTCTTTTCGCTCCTACAATGAGCAGTTCTTC,CASRDRCGTSSFRSYNEQFF
TRBV3-1,TRBJ2-5,NA,TRBD2,TGTGCCAGCAGCCATCGCGTAGCGGGAGGTCATAAGACCCAGTACTTC,CASSHRVAGGHKTQYF
TRBV20-1,TRBJ2-5,NA,NA,TGCAGTGCTAGAGTCTTCCCCGGGGAGACCCAGTACTTC,CSARVFPGETQYF
TRBV4-2,TRBJ2-2,NA,NA,TGTGCCAGCAGCCAGAACAGACTGTCCAACACCGGGGAGCTGTTTTTT,CASSQNRLSNTGELFF
TRBV30,TRBJ1-2,NA,NA,TGTGCCTGGATGGGGGTCCATGGCTACACCTTC,CAWMGVHGYTF
TRBV7-7,TRBJ2-2,few,TRBD1,TGTGCCAGCAGCTTGAACAGGGGGCTATTGGCCGGGGAGCTGTTTTTT,CASSLNRGLLAGELFF
TRBV6-1,TRBJ1-1,NA,NA,TGTGCCAGCAGGTTTGATATCACTGAAGCTTTCTTT,CASRFDITEAFF
TRBV20-1,TRBJ1-5,NA,NA,TGCAGTGCTAGCCGCCGAGCTCAGGGACGTCAGCCCCAGCATTTT,CSASRRAQGRQPQHF
TRBV5-6,TRBJ2-7,NA,NA,TGTGCCAGCAGCTTGGAGAGCAGGAGCCCCTACAATGAGCAGTACTTC,CASSLESRSPYNEQYF
TRBV11-2,TRBJ2-1,NA,TRBD2,TGTGCCAGCAGCCCGGGGGGTCGGCGGGGAACGTTTAACTACAATGAGCAGTTCTTC,CASSPGGRRGTFNYNEQFF
TRBV27,TRBJ1-2,NA,NA,TGTGCCAGCACCAGGGCCGGTGGACTGGGCTATGGCTACACCTTC,CASTRAGGLGYGYTF
TRBV20-1,TRBJ1-5,NA,TRBD1,TGCAGTGCTGCCTCGGATCCAGGGGGGTTTCAGCCCCAGCATTTT,CSAASDPGGFQPQHF
TRBV7-9,TRBJ2-1,NA,NA,TGTGCCAGCAGCACAAGACAGAACAATGAGCAGTTCTTC,CASSTRQNNEQFF
TRBV5-6,TRBJ1-2,few,TRBD1,TGTGCCAGCAGCTTGGGGACAGGGGTGAACTATGGCTACACCTTC,CASSLGTGVNYGYTF
TRBV9,TRBJ1-2,NA,NA,TGTGCCAGCAGCGTAGATCCACAACGCGGCTACACCTTC,CASSVDPQRGYTF